This T cell receptor beta chain was found in a study of OX40 agonist ivuxolimab in advanced cancers. Study at large: Ivuxolimab was delivered to patients intravenously every 2 weeks at doses spanning 0.01 to 10 mg/kg. Findings and caveats of the study: CD8+ T cells showed, on average, more clonal expansion than CD4+ cells. Partial responders at 0.1-3.0 mg/kg showed near-lowest clonal expansion.

Remarks on this clone: Its antigen is not known.

The table came from immunoSEQ multiplex PCR; TCRdb's copy has only in-frame clones and leaves some out. The repertoire holds tens of thousands of clones, with roughly 85% as singletons. V lost 8 bases to trimming and J lost 2 bases; unmatched junction nucleotides: 6. Germline-derived CDR1 and CDR2 are MDHEN and SYDVKM. The CDR3 has 14 amino acids. The clonotype originates from an adult with an advanced solid tumor such as melanoma, head and neck, liver or kidney cancer. The gene calls are TRBV28 and TRBJ2-7; TRBD2 matches at 10 bases. The specimen was CD4+ or CD8+ T cells sorted from blood, collected in a trial of the OX40 agonist ivuxolimab. The CDR3 reads CASRSGRAPYEQYF. CDR3 sequence (DNA): TGTGCCAGCCGAAGCGGGAGGGCCCCCTACGAGCAGTACTTC.